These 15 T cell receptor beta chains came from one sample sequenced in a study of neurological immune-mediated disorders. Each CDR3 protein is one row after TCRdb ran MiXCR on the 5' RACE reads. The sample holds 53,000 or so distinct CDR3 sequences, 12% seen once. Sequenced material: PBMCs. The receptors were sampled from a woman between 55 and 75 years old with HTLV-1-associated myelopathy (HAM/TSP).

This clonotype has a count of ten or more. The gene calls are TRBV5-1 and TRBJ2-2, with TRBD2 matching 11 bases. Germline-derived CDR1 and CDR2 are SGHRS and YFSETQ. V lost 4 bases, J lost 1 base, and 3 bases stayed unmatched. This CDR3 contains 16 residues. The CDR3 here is CASSHGTSGNTGELFF. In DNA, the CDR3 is TGCGCCAGCAGCCACGGGACTAGCGGGAACACCGGGGAGCTGTTTTTT. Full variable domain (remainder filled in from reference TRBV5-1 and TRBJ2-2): KAGVTQTPRYLIKTRGQQVTLSCSPISGHRSVSWYQQTPGQGLQFLFEYFSETQRNKGNFPGRFSGRQFSNSRSEMNVSTLELGDSALYLCASSHGTSGNTGELFFGEGSRLTVL.

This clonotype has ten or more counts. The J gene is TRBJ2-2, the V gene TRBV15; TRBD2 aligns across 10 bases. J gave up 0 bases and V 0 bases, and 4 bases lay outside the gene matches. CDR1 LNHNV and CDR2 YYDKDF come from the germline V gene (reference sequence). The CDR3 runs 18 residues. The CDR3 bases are TGTGCCACCAGCAGAGATCCAGCGGGAGGGCCGAACACCGGGGAGCTGTTTTTT. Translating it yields CATSRDPAGGPNTGELFF.

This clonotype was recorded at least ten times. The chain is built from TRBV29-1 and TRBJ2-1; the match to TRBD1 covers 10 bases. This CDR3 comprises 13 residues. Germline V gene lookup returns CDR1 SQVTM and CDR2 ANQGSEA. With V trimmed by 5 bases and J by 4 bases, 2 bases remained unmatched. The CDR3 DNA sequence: TGCAGCGTTCCGGGACAGGGGTACAATGAGCAGTTCTTC. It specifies CSVPGQGYNEQFF.

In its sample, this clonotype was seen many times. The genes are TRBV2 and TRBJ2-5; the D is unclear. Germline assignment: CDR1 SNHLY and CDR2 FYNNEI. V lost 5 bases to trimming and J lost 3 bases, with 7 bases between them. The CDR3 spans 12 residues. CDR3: CASSRSEETQYF. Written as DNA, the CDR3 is TGTGCCAGCAGTCGGTCGGAAGAGACCCAGTACTTC.

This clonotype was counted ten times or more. CDR3 sequence reads: CASSPTGGISYEQYF. CDR3 in DNA: TGTGCCAGCAGCCCGACAGGCGGAATTTCCTACGAGCAGTACTTC. The chain combines TRBV7-6 with TRBJ2-7; weak D call: TRBD1 (6 bases). Deletions cut 5 bases from V and 1 base from J, with 15 bases between. CDR1 and CDR2 (germline): SGHVS, FNYEAQ. The CDR3 sequence is 15 residues long.

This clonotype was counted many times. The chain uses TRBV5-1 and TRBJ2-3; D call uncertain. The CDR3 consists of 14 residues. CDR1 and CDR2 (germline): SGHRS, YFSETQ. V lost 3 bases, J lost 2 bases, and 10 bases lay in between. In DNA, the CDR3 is TGCGCCAGCAGCTCCGGATATCCCACAGATACGCAGTATTTT. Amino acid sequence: CASSSGYPTDTQYF.

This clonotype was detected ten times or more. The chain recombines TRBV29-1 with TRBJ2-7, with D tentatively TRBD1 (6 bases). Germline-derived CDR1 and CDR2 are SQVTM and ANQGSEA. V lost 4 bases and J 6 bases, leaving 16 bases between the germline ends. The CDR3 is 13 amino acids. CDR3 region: CSVASQQGGEQYF. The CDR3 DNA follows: TGCAGCGTTGCAAGCCAACAGGGTGGCGAGCAGTACTTC.

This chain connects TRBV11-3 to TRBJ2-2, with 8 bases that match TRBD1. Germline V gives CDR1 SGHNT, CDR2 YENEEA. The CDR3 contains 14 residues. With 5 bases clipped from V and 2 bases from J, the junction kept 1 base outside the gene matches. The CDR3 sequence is CASSGTGNTGELFF. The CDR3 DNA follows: TGTGCCAGCAGCGGGACAGGCAACACCGGGGAGCTGTTTTTT.

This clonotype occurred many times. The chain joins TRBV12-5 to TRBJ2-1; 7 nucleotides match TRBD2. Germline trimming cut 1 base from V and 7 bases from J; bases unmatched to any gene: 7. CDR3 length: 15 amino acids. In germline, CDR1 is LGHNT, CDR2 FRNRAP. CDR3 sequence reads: CASGLAGRGRNEQFF. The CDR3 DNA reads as TGTGCTAGTGGTTTGGCAGGGAGGGGACGAAATGAGCAGTTCTTC.

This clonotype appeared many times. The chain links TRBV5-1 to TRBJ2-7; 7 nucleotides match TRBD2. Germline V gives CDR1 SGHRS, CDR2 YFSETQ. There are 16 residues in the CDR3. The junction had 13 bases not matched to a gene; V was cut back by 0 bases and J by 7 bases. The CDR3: CASSLVASGSPGEQYF. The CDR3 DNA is TGCGCCAGCAGCTTGGTGGCTAGCGGATCCCCAGGGGAGCAGTACTTC.

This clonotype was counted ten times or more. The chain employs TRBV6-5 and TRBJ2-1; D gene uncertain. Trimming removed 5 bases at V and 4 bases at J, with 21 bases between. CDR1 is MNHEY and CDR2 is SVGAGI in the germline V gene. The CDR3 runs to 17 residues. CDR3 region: CASSRGALSVKYNEQFF. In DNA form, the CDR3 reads TGTGCCAGCAGTAGAGGAGCCCTTTCCGTAAAGTACAATGAGCAGTTCTTC.

As DNA, the CDR3 is TGTGCCAGTACGGACAGCACAGATACGCAGTATTTT. Amino acid sequence: CASTDSTDTQYF. This chain connects TRBV7-8 to TRBJ2-3, with D hard to call. This CDR3 has 12 amino acids. Per the germline V gene, CDR1 is SGHVS and CDR2 is FQNEAQ. The ends were cut back, 9 bases at V and 0 bases at J, with 7 bases in the middle.

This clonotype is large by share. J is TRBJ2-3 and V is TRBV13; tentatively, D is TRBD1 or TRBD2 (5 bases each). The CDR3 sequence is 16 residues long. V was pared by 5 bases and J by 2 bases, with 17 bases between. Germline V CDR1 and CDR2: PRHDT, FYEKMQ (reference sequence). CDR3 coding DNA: TGTGCCAGCAGCCACCGGGACCACAACTTCACAGATACGCAGTATTTT. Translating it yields CASSHRDHNFTDTQYF.

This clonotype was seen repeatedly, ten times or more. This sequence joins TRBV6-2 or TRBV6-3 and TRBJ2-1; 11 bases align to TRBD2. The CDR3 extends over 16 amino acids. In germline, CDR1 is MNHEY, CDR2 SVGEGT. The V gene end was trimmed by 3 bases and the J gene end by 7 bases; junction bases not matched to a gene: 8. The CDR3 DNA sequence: TGTGCCAGCAGTTATGGATGGGCTAGCGGGAGGAATGAGCAGTTCTTC. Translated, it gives CASSYGWASGRNEQFF.

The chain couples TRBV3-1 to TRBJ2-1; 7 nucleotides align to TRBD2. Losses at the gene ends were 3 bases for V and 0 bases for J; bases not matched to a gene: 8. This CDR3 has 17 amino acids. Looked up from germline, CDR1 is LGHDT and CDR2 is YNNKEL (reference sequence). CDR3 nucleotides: TGTGCCAGCAGCCAGCTCCCCAGCGGGGCCTCCTACAATGAGCAGTTCTTC. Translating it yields CASSQLPSGASYNEQFF.